A single T cell receptor (beta chain) is shown here with its context. Per the original data handling: Counts of nucleated cells, estimated from reference gene primer amplification, were obtained. This table comes from immunoSEQ multiplex PCR, and its TCRdb copy is limited to in-frame clones, with some not included. Clonal size and the V and J genes are those of that table, whereas D and trimming came from the DNA. Of approximately 270,000 clones detected, about 90% appear once; the ten largest clones hold 1% to 1.5%. The sample belongs to a study of blood T cell repertoires in COVID-19. This study enrolled people aged roughly 18 to 90 from about two dozen US geographic areas. The CDR3 consists of 15 residues.

Sequenced sample: PBMCs or T cells enriched from blood (not recorded which). V gene TRBV7-5 combines with J gene TRBJ2-5; the D call in the table, TRBD2, was not verified against the DNA. TRBV7-5 is marked as a pseudogene. This clonotype was sampled from a human donor in a cohort exposed to, infected with or recovered from COVID-19 (not recorded which). The donor label of this sample is uncertain. CDR3 in DNA: TGTGCCAGAAGCCCTCGGCGGGGGGGCCGAGAGACCCAGTACTTC. Translation: CARSPRRGGRETQYF.